These 28 T cell receptor beta chains were all obtained from the same sample, sequenced in a study of blood T cells in healthy people across ages. Together with a sample-barcoded 5' primer, a J-beta primer mix was included in a second PCR lasting about 6 to 11 cycles. TCRdb re-derived calls from the 5' RACE reads in MiXCR, one entry per CDR3 protein. This sample has fewer than 2,000,000 distinct CDR3 sequences; around 42% occur once, and the top ten carry under 30%. The material sequenced was blood. The receptors come from a human donor in good health.

This clonotype showed up just a few times. The chain recombines TRBV4-3 with TRBJ2-3; a weak D match, TRBD2 (5 bases). V lost 2 bases and J lost 6, with 12 bases in between. The CDR3 runs to 14 residues. Per germline, CDR1 LGHNA and CDR2 YSLEER. The CDR3 nucleotides read TGCGCCAGCAGCCAACATCGAGGGCCCGATACGCAGTATTTT. As protein: CASSQHRGPDTQYF.

The chain links TRBV20-1 to TRBJ2-7, with D perhaps TRBD1 (5 bases). Trimming cost V 6 bases and J 4 bases, with 16 bases left between them. The CDR3 has 13 residues. Germline CDR1 and CDR2: DFQATT and SNEGSKA (reference sequence). The CDR3: CSATQAYDYEQYF. CDR3 DNA: TGCAGTGCGACACAGGCGTATGATTACGAGCAGTACTTC.

V and J are TRBV2 and TRBJ2-7, with D perhaps TRBD1 (5 bases). The V gene lost 6 bases and the J gene lost 0 bases, with 12 bases spanning the gap. This CDR3 has 14 residues. In germline, CDR1 is SNHLY, CDR2 FYNNEI. The CDR3: CASRSGSNSYEQYF. The CDR3 DNA sequence: TGTGCCAGCAGGTCAGGGTCTAACTCCTACGAGCAGTACTTC.

This clonotype was counted ten times or more. The chain joins TRBV11-2 to TRBJ2-5; D is possibly TRBD1 or TRBD2 (5 bases each). CDR3 length: 11 residues. V lost 5 bases and J 9 bases, leaving 10 bases between the germline ends. The germline V gene has CDR1 SGHAT and CDR2 FQNNGV. The CDR3 sequence is CASSPGRAQYF. The DNA for the CDR3 is TGTGCCAGCAGCCCAGGGAGAGCCCAGTACTTC. Filled out from reference TRBV11-2 and TRBJ2-5, the complete variable domain reads EAGVAQSPRYKIIEKRQSVAFWCNPISGHATLYWYQQILGQGPKLLIQFQNNGVVDDSQLPKDRFSAERLKGVDSTLKIQPAKLEDSAVYLCASSPGRAQYFGPGTRLLVL.

V and J are TRBV11-2 and TRBJ2-3, with a tentative D call TRBD1 (8 bases). CDR3 length equals 16 residues. V was trimmed by 5 bases and J by 1 base, leaving 16 bases between them. Germline V gene lookup returns CDR1 SGHAT and CDR2 FQNNGV. For the CDR3, the DNA is TGTGCCAGCAGCCCTCACAGGGGGGGTGGCACAGATACGCAGTATTTT. Translation gives CASSPHRGGGTDTQYF.

This rearrangement joins TRBV12-3 or TRBV12-4 to TRBJ1-2, with a weak D call TRBD1 (5 bases). The CDR3 is 14 amino acids. V shed 5 bases and J shed 8 bases, with 18 bases lying between them. Written as DNA, the CDR3 is TGTGCCAGCAGTCCGGTGGGGTCGGGGGTGGGCTACACCTTC. Protein sequence: CASSPVGSGVGYTF.

This clonotype was picked up a small number of times. V and J are TRBV9 and TRBJ2-3; perhaps TRBD1 as D (7 bases). V gave up 0 bases and J gave up 3 bases, with 23 bases separating them. The CDR3 contains 19 residues. CDR1 is SGDLS, CDR2 YYNGEE, per germline. CDR3 sequence reads: CASSVDEGDFRGRTDTQYF. Written as DNA, the CDR3 is TGTGCCAGCAGCGTAGACGAAGGCGACTTCAGGGGGAGGACAGATACGCAGTATTTT. The full variable domain, in which reference TRBV9 and TRBJ2-3 provide the parts outside the CDR3, is DSGVTQTPKHLITATGQRVTLRCSPRSGDLSVYWYQQSLDQGLQFLIQYYNGEERAKGNILERFSAQQFPDLHSELNLSSLELGDSALYFCASSVDEGDFRGRTDTQYFGPGTRLTVL.

A few counts support this clonotype. This chain links TRBV5-1 with TRBJ2-1; 9 bases match TRBD2. Germline values: CDR1 SGHRS, CDR2 YFSETQ. The CDR3 runs to 19 residues. V lost 1 base and J lost 0; bases outside the gene matches: 11. The CDR3 loop reads CASSLQGGGDTSSYNEQFF. The CDR3 coding sequence is TGCGCCAGCAGCTTGCAAGGCGGGGGGGATACGTCCTCCTACAATGAGCAGTTCTTC. The complete variable domain, with remaining parts taken from reference TRBV5-1 and TRBJ2-1, reads KAGVTQTPRYLIKTRGQQVTLSCSPISGHRSVSWYQQTPGQGLQFLFEYFSETQRNKGNFPGRFSGRQFSNSRSEMNVSTLELGDSALYLCASSLQGGGDTSSYNEQFFGPGTRLTVL.

This rearrangement joins TRBV7-2 to TRBJ2-7; D unclear. Germline V gene data show CDR1 as SGHTA and CDR2 as FQGNSA. Trimming took off 1 base at V and 0 bases at J, with 13 bases between the two ends. The CDR3 is made up of 16 amino acids. The CDR3: CASSLGAGPHSYEQYF. DNA of the CDR3: TGTGCCAGCAGCTTAGGCGCAGGACCGCACTCCTACGAGCAGTACTTC.

The table lists this clonotype with a few counts. V is TRBV9 and J is TRBJ2-5; no firm D call. Trimming pared 0 bases from V and 5 bases from J, leaving 5 bases between. This CDR3 has 12 amino acids. Germline V gives CDR1 SGDLS, CDR2 YYNGEE. The DNA for the CDR3 is TGTGCCAGCAGCGTAGATAGGGAGACCCAGTACTTC. It codes for CASSVDRETQYF. The complete variable domain, with remaining parts taken from reference TRBV9 and TRBJ2-5, reads DSGVTQTPKHLITATGQRVTLRCSPRSGDLSVYWYQQSLDQGLQFLIQYYNGEERAKGNILERFSAQQFPDLHSELNLSSLELGDSALYFCASSVDRETQYFGPGTRLLVL.

This clonotype was detected many times. V usage is TRBV29-1 and J usage is TRBJ1-2; a weak D match, TRBD1 (6 bases). CDR3 size: 14 residues. Trimming stripped 3 bases from V and 4 bases from J, with 15 bases between. CDR1 SQVTM and CDR2 ANQGSEA come from the germline V gene. CDR3 protein: CSVELGGGGYGYTF. In DNA, the CDR3 is TGCAGCGTTGAGTTAGGGGGTGGAGGCTATGGCTACACCTTC.

The chain employs TRBV29-1 and TRBJ2-2; TRBD2 might be the D (6 bases). Germline assignment: CDR1 SQVTM and CDR2 ANQGSEA. Trimming removed 7 bases at V and 8 bases at J, with 17 bases between. CDR3 length: 13 amino acids. The CDR3 sequence is CSALRAGQGELFF. Written as DNA, the CDR3 is TGCAGCGCCCTCCGGGCGGGGCAAGGGGAGCTGTTTTTT.

This CDR3 reads CASGPRGTRADTQYF. Here the CDR3 DNA reads TGTGCTAGTGGACCGAGGGGGACCAGGGCAGATACGCAGTATTTT. The gene calls are TRBV12-5 and TRBJ2-3; the D gene is possibly TRBD1 (6 bases). CDR3 size: 15 residues. V lost 6 bases and J lost 4, with 17 bases in between. Germline assignment: CDR1 LGHNT and CDR2 FRNRAP.

The chain joins TRBV5-1 to TRBJ2-1, with D perhaps TRBD2 (6 bases). The CDR3 consists of 15 residues. Germline loops: CDR1 SGHRS, CDR2 YFSETQ. V was shortened by 5 bases and J by 10 bases, with 22 bases between the two germline ends. CDR3 in amino acids: CASSPPEGYLYEQFF. The DNA of the CDR3 is TGCGCCAGCAGTCCCCCGGAGGGATACCTCTACGAGCAGTTCTTC.

This clonotype was recorded at least ten times. CDR3 bases: TGCAGCGCTAGAACCGGGACAGACTACGAGCAGTACTTC. This gives the protein CSARTGTDYEQYF. The rearrangement uses TRBV29-1 and TRBJ2-7, with 7 positions matching TRBD1. CDR1 is SQVTM, CDR2 ANQGSEA, per germline. V dropped 7 bases and J dropped 3; count of bases not matched to a gene: 9. The CDR3 spans 13 residues.

As concerns this clonotype: An end of the junction differs from the germline gene, which may be a read error. The chain is built from TRBV24-1 and TRBJ1-2; D uncertain. Germline CDR1 is KGHDR and CDR2 is SFDVKD. The CDR3 loop spans 12 amino acids. This CDR3 reads CATSDGRYGCTF. CDR3 coding DNA: TGTGCCACCAGTGATGGGCGCTATGGCTGCACCTTC.

The chain recombines TRBV18 with TRBJ2-7; D remains unclear. There are 14 residues in the CDR3. Germline V lookup: CDR1 KGHSH, CDR2 LQKENI. V lost 1 base and J lost 5, with 12 bases in between. In nucleotides, the CDR3 is TGTGCCAGCTCACCACGGACGGATTCGGACGAGCAGTACTTC. It specifies CASSPRTDSDEQYF.

On this clonotype: A read error may be the cause here, since a much bigger clone is one base away. The J gene is TRBJ1-2, the V gene TRBV6-5; a weak D match, TRBD1 (5 bases). CDR1 is MNHEY, CDR2 SVGAGI, per germline. The CDR3 consists of 12 residues. The CDR3 sequence: CASKTVNYGHTF. CDR3 nucleotides: TGTGCCAGCAAGACAGTTAACTATGGCCACACCTTC.

A word on this clonotype: The junction shows a germline mismatch at one end, possibly a read error. J is TRBJ2-5 and V is TRBV20-1, with D possibly TRBD1 on 5 matching bases. From germline, CDR1 is DFQATT and CDR2 SNEGSKA (reference sequence). The CDR3 loop spans 13 amino acids. The CDR3 DNA reads as TGCAGTGCTAGAGAACAGGCTCGAGAGGCCCAGTACTTC. It codes for CSAREQAREAQYF.

In this sample, this clonotype turned up a few times. The chain has TRBV7-6 and TRBJ2-1; 10 bases map to TRBD2. This CDR3 spans 17 amino acids. Per the germline V gene, CDR1 is SGHVS and CDR2 is FNYEAQ. The junction had 3 bases not matched to a gene; V was cut back by 0 bases and J by 1 base. CDR3 sequence: CASSLAIAGGSYNEQFF. The CDR3, as DNA: TGTGCCAGCAGCTTAGCGATAGCGGGGGGTTCCTACAATGAGCAGTTCTTC.

This chain joins TRBV12-3 or TRBV12-4 and TRBJ2-4; D possibly uses TRBD1 or TRBD2 (5 bases each). The CDR3 runs to 16 residues. The V end lost 6 bases, the J end lost 0 bases, and 15 bases lay between the germline ends. The CDR3 sequence: CASSRLGRIAKNIQYF. CDR3 sequence (DNA): TGTGCCAGCAGCCGCCTGGGACGAATAGCCAAAAACATTCAGTACTTC.

In this sample, this clonotype turned up a few times. The chain joins TRBV11-2 to TRBJ2-1; a possible D gene is TRBD2 (6 bases). This CDR3 comprises 13 residues. From germline, CDR1 is SGHAT and CDR2 FQNNGV. With 2 bases removed from V and 9 bases from J, the gap between germline ends came to 11 bases. The CDR3, as DNA: TGTGCCAGCAGCTTACCTATGGGGGGTGAGCAGTTCTTC. This translates into CASSLPMGGEQFF.

This clonotype appeared a few times. This may stem from a read error, because a much larger clone lies one nucleotide away. The chain carries TRBV6-2 or TRBV6-3 and TRBJ2-3; TRBD2 agrees at 10 bases. Germline lookup yields CDR1 MNHEY and CDR2 SVGEGT. The CDR3 extends over 15 amino acids. The CDR3 bases are TGTGCCAGCAGTTTGAGCGGGGGGGCCGCAGATGCGCAGTATTTT. It codes for CASSLSGGAADAQYF.

The genes are TRBV28 and TRBJ1-5; D possibly corresponds to TRBD1 (6 bases). CDR1 is MDHEN and CDR2 is SYDVKM in the germline V gene. V lost 4 bases and J 6 bases, leaving 13 bases between the germline ends. CDR3 length equals 14 residues. CDR3 coding DNA: TGTGCCAGCAGTTCCGGGGGGCCGGCTCAGCCCCAGCATTTT. Residues: CASSSGGPAQPQHF.

This clonotype was counted only a few times. The rearrangement links TRBV7-8 to TRBJ1-5; 8 nucleotides line up with TRBD1. This CDR3 contains 16 residues. Germline lookup yields CDR1 SGHVS and CDR2 FQNEAQ. Trimming cost V 3 bases and J 3 bases; bases outside gene matches: 7. The CDR3 sequence is CASSFNQGAINQPQHF. CDR3 sequence (DNA): TGTGCCAGCAGCTTTAACCAGGGGGCGATCAATCAGCCCCAGCATTTT.

The chain joins TRBV29-1 to TRBJ2-3; 12 positions agree with TRBD2. Germline CDR1 reads SQVTM; CDR2 reads ANQGSEA. Germline trimming cut 6 bases from V and 2 bases from J; bases unmatched to any gene: 6. The CDR3 is made up of 15 amino acids. The CDR3 nucleotides are TGCAGCGTCATGCTAGCGGGGGGGAACACAGATACGCAGTATTTT. This gives the protein CSVMLAGGNTDTQYF.

In its sample, this clonotype was seen a few times. CDR3 DNA sequence: TGTGCCGCCAAACCGGGACAGGGGGCTTCAGATACGCAGTATTTT. It is translated as CAAKPGQGASDTQYF. The V and J genes are TRBV10-3 and TRBJ2-3, with TRBD1 identical over 12 bases. The CDR3 extends over 15 amino acids. Trimming removed 11 bases from V and 4 bases from J; junction bases left unmatched: 10. CDR1 is ENHRY, CDR2 SYGVKD, per germline.

Concerning this clonotype: At one end, the junction sequence differs from germline, possibly due to a read error. The chain recombines TRBV7-2 with TRBJ1-1; the D is unclear. The CDR3 covers 12 residues. The germline V gene encodes CDR1 SGHTA and CDR2 FQGNSA. Written as DNA, the CDR3 is TGTGCCAACAGCTTCGCCGACACCGAAGCTTTCTTT. Residues: CANSFADTEAFF.